Below, one TCR beta chain is given with its context. The data were obtained in a study of early T cells in non-severe SARS-CoV-2 infection. Across the whole study: Sequencing of unsorted whole blood was done on bulk RNA, leaving chains unpaired.

TCRdb redid the calling of the 5' RACE reads with MiXCR, one entry per CDR3 protein. The sample gives 86,000 or so distinct CDR3 sequences, 5.5% to 7.5% of which show up once; 6.5% to 9% is in the top ten. CDR1 and CDR2 from the germline V gene are LGHNA and YNFKEQ. The germline V and J ends were trimmed by 1 base and 2 bases, with 10 bases remaining between them. The CDR3 spans 15 residues. This chain joins TRBV4-2 and TRBJ2-3, with D unresolved. Sequencing was done on a sample of whole blood. This receptor was identified in an adult who was a healthcare worker with PCR-confirmed SARS-CoV-2 infection or an uninfected control (not recorded which). CDR3 sequence: CASSQGAGYTDTQYF. CDR3 in DNA: TGTGCCAGCAGCCAAGGGGCAGGATACACAGATACGCAGTATTTT.